The 27 T cell receptor beta chains presented below share a single source sample, sequenced in a study of identical twins. One entry per CDR3 protein, called by TCRdb with MiXCR from the 5' RACE reads. The sample has 450,000 or so distinct CDR3 sequences; 24% are singletons. Separately, the same data were catalogued under a study of T cells expressing NK-cell markers.

Sequencing used CD4+ T cells sorted from blood. Every receptor here comes from a young woman in good health.

To note about this clonotype: Germline is not matched at one junction end, which may reflect a read error. V and J are TRBV5-4 and TRBJ2-3; 9 positions agree with TRBD2. The CDR3 sequence is 15 residues long. Germline assignment: CDR1 SGHNT and CDR2 YYREEE (reference sequence). CDR3 coding DNA: TGTGCCAGCAGCTTGAAGGCTAGCGGGACCGAGTACCAAGATTTT. Protein: CASSLKASGTEYQDF.

This clonotype appeared many times. The rearrangement joins TRBV9 to TRBJ1-2; 8 bases map to TRBD1. The CDR3 is 15 amino acids. Germline lookup yields CDR1 SGDLS and CDR2 YYNGEE. Losses at the gene ends were 5 bases for V and 3 bases for J; bases not matched to a gene: 9. For the CDR3, the DNA is TGTGCCAGCAGTGCGATCGTGACAGGGGACTATGGCTACACCTTC. This translates into CASSAIVTGDYGYTF.

The rearrangement uses TRBV5-1 and TRBJ2-7; D uncertain. CDR1 and CDR2 from the germline V gene are SGHRS and YFSETQ. CDR3 length equals 14 residues. V was pared by 0 bases and J by 1 base, with 8 bases between. As DNA, the CDR3 is TGCGCCAGCAGCTTGGGGGATAAATCCTACGAGCAGTACTTC. This translates into CASSLGDKSYEQYF.

This clonotype was counted a few times. This chain links TRBV6-1 with TRBJ1-1; TRBD1 is a possible D gene (6 bases). V was pared by 6 bases and J by 4 bases, with 12 bases between. Per the germline V gene, CDR1 is MNHNS and CDR2 is SASEGT. This CDR3 comprises 13 residues. The CDR3 loop reads CASSMLGATEAFF. The DNA for the CDR3 is TGTGCCAGCAGCATGTTGGGGGCCACTGAAGCTTTCTTT.

The rearrangement uses TRBV7-9 and TRBJ2-3, with 7 bases aligning to TRBD1. The J segment lost 0 bases and the V segment lost 5 bases, leaving 11 bases of the junction unmatched. This CDR3 has 17 residues. Germline V lookup: CDR1 SEHNR, CDR2 FQNEAQ (reference sequence). The CDR3 nucleotides read TGTGCCAGCAGCGGACGGACAGGAAGTATGAGCACAGATACGCAGTATTTT. It is translated as CASSGRTGSMSTDTQYF.

This chain joins TRBV20-1 and TRBJ1-1; D uncertain. Germline V lookup: CDR1 DFQATT, CDR2 SNEGSKA (reference sequence). This CDR3 contains 12 residues. V lost 6 bases to trimming and J lost 4 bases, with 12 bases between them. CDR3 coding DNA: TGCAGTGCGGAACAAAGGATCACTGAAGCTTTCTTT. This translates into CSAEQRITEAFF.

This clonotype was seen more than once but under ten times. The chain employs TRBV20-1 and TRBJ2-1; TRBD2 matches 12 bases. The ends lost 6 bases at V and 7 bases at J; junction bases unmatched: 13. This CDR3 spans 16 amino acids. Germline V gene lookup returns CDR1 DFQATT and CDR2 SNEGSKA (reference sequence). In DNA, the CDR3 is TGCAGTGCCCGGGGGTCGACTAGCGGGAGTCTTAATGAGCAGTTCTTC. This sequence encodes CSARGSTSGSLNEQFF.

This clonotype was counted at least ten times. The chain uses TRBV29-1 and TRBJ1-4; 8 nucleotides agree with TRBD1. V dropped 7 bases and J dropped 5; count of bases not matched to a gene: 6. CDR1 is SQVTM and CDR2 is ANQGSEA in the germline V gene. The CDR3 has 13 residues. Written as DNA, the CDR3 is TGCAGCGGGACAGGGTTGCTGAATGAAAAACTGTTTTTT. Encoded protein: CSGTGLLNEKLFF. Drawing the rest from reference TRBV29-1 and TRBJ1-4, the complete variable domain is SAVISQKPSRDICQRGTSLTIQCQVDSQVTMMFWYRQQPGQSLTLIATANQGSEATYESGFVIDKFPISRPNLTFSTLTVSNMSPEDSSIYLCSGTGLLNEKLFFGSGTQLSVL.

This clonotype was found a few times. The gene calls are TRBV6-1 and TRBJ2-1; 16 bases match TRBD2. Trimming removed 4 bases from V and 0 bases from J; junction bases left unmatched: 9. The CDR3 loop spans 20 amino acids. Germline V gives CDR1 MNHNS, CDR2 SASEGT. In DNA form, the CDR3 reads TGTGCCAGCAGTGCCCCACCGGGACTAGCGGGAGGGCACTCCTACAATGAGCAGTTCTTC. Its translation is CASSAPPGLAGGHSYNEQFF.

V usage is TRBV5-1 and J usage is TRBJ1-6; D is ambiguous. Germline values: CDR1 SGHRS, CDR2 YFSETQ. V gave up 4 bases and J gave up 7 bases, with 15 bases separating them. The CDR3 is 15 residues long. CDR3 nucleotides: TGCGCCAGCAGCCCGACCGAGGGAGGGAATTCACCCCTCCACTTT. Protein: CASSPTEGGNSPLHF.

The chain uses TRBV9 and TRBJ2-1, with D perhaps TRBD2 (5 bases). The germline V gene encodes CDR1 SGDLS and CDR2 YYNGEE. CDR3 size: 15 residues. V lost 0 bases, J lost 4 bases, and 11 bases lay in between. CDR3 DNA sequence: TGTGCCAGCAGCGTAGGACCGGAGCGGTACAATGAGCAGTTCTTC. It is translated as CASSVGPERYNEQFF. The full variable domain, rest sourced from reference TRBV9 and TRBJ2-1, is DSGVTQTPKHLITATGQRVTLRCSPRSGDLSVYWYQQSLDQGLQFLIQYYNGEERAKGNILERFSAQQFPDLHSELNLSSLELGDSALYFCASSVGPERYNEQFFGPGTRLTVL.

The chain links TRBV20-1 to TRBJ1-6, with a possible D match to TRBD1 (5 bases). The CDR3 covers 14 residues. Germline values: CDR1 DFQATT, CDR2 SNEGSKA (reference sequence). The ends were cut back, 2 bases at V and 8 bases at J, with 13 bases in the middle. In DNA, the CDR3 is TGCAGTGCTAGATATGAGGGGAGGGATTCACCCCTCCACTTT. Protein sequence: CSARYEGRDSPLHF.

The rearrangement joins TRBV15 to TRBJ2-7, with TRBD1 matching over 12 bases. This CDR3 is 15 amino acids long. After removal of 3 bases from V and 6 bases from J, the junction contained 6 bases not matched to a gene. Germline V lookup: CDR1 LNHNV, CDR2 YYDKDF (reference sequence). CDR3 DNA sequence: TGTGCCACCAGCAGCGGGGGACAGGGGGCTGGCGAGCAGTACTTC. Translated: CATSSGGQGAGEQYF.

CDR3 loop: CASSSNGPSGRDYNEQFF. CDR3 nucleotides: TGTGCCAGCAGCTCCAATGGGCCTAGCGGGAGGGACTACAATGAGCAGTTCTTC. This chain connects TRBV11-2 to TRBJ2-1; TRBD2 matches at 12 bases. The CDR3 contains 18 residues. Germline V gene sequence: CDR1 SGHAT, CDR2 FQNNGV. V lost 4 bases, J lost 3 bases, and 10 bases stayed unmatched. The entire variable domain, with the rest obtained from reference TRBV11-2 and TRBJ2-1, is as follows: EAGVAQSPRYKIIEKRQSVAFWCNPISGHATLYWYQQILGQGPKLLIQFQNNGVVDDSQLPKDRFSAERLKGVDSTLKIQPAKLEDSAVYLCASSSNGPSGRDYNEQFFGPGTRLTVL.

The chain uses TRBV11-2 and TRBJ1-5, with D unresolved. V was clipped by 5 bases and J by 7 bases, with 15 bases between them. The CDR3 consists of 14 residues. The germline V gene has CDR1 SGHAT and CDR2 FQNNGV. In nucleotides, the CDR3 is TGTGCCAGCAGCCCTGGAGGTCCGGGCCAGCCCCAGCATTTT. This encodes CASSPGGPGQPQHF.

This chain links TRBV6-2 or TRBV6-3 with TRBJ2-2; 8 bases fit TRBD2. Trimming at V came to 1 base and at J to 4 bases, leaving 5 bases not matched to a gene. The CDR3 is made up of 16 amino acids. Germline V CDR1 and CDR2: MNHEY, SVGEGT. CDR3: CASSYFSGTPTGELFF. The CDR3 DNA follows: TGTGCCAGCAGTTACTTTAGCGGGACGCCCACCGGGGAGCTGTTTTTT.

V and J are TRBV5-1 and TRBJ1-6; 7 nucleotides align to TRBD1. The germline V gene has CDR1 SGHRS and CDR2 YFSETQ. The CDR3 totals 14 residues. Trimming removed 4 bases from V and 7 bases from J; junction bases left unmatched: 5. CDR3 region: CASSQTGSNSPLHF. In DNA, the CDR3 is TGCGCCAGCAGCCAGACAGGGTCGAATTCACCCCTCCACTTT.

This clonotype appeared a few times. This chain joins TRBV20-1 and TRBJ1-2; possible D gene TRBD1, 5 bases. The ends were cut back, 5 bases at V and 0 bases at J, with 13 bases in the middle. This CDR3 spans 14 amino acids. Germline-derived CDR1 and CDR2 are DFQATT and SNEGSKA (reference sequence). CDR3 in amino acids: CSASRQNSNYGYTF. In nucleotides, the CDR3 is TGCAGTGCTTCCAGACAGAACTCTAACTATGGCTACACCTTC.

This clonotype was counted a single time. This chain links TRBV11-2 with TRBJ2-1; 10 bases are a match to TRBD2. Germline-derived CDR1 and CDR2 are SGHAT and FQNNGV. The CDR3 totals 19 residues. V lost 3 bases and J lost 0; bases outside the gene matches: 11. This CDR3 reads CASSFPLAGEHSSYNEQFF. DNA for the CDR3: TGTGCCAGCAGCTTTCCTCTAGCGGGAGAGCATAGCTCCTACAATGAGCAGTTCTTC. Variable domain in full (rest from reference TRBV11-2 and TRBJ2-1): EAGVAQSPRYKIIEKRQSVAFWCNPISGHATLYWYQQILGQGPKLLIQFQNNGVVDDSQLPKDRFSAERLKGVDSTLKIQPAKLEDSAVYLCASSFPLAGEHSSYNEQFFGPGTRLTVL.

The chain is built from TRBV12-3 or TRBV12-4 and TRBJ1-2; possibly TRBD1 for D (5 bases). The V end was cut by 3 bases, the J end by 1 base, with 12 bases between. This CDR3 has 15 amino acids. CDR3 DNA: TGTGCCAGCAGTTTTAGAGGGGCCCATAACTATGGCTACACCTTC. Its protein is CASSFRGAHNYGYTF.

The table lists this clonotype with many counts. This rearrangement joins TRBV7-2 to TRBJ1-5; D remains unclear. Trimming took off 5 bases at V and 3 bases at J, with 14 bases between the two ends. The CDR3 runs 15 residues. Germline loops: CDR1 SGHTA, CDR2 FQGNSA. The CDR3 here is CASSHTREVNQPQHF. CDR3 bases: TGTGCCAGCAGCCATACAAGGGAGGTCAATCAGCCCCAGCATTTT.

This clonotype appeared a few times. The gene calls are TRBV2 and TRBJ2-1, with 11 bases aligning to TRBD2. There are 14 residues in the CDR3. Germline loops: CDR1 SNHLY, CDR2 FYNNEI. J gave up 7 bases and V 5 bases, and 4 bases lay outside the gene matches. The CDR3 sequence: CASSTLAGGNEQFF. In DNA, the CDR3 is TGTGCCAGCAGTACGCTAGCGGGGGGAAATGAGCAGTTCTTC.

This clonotype came up a few times. V is TRBV20-1 and J is TRBJ2-5, with D possibly being TRBD2 (5 bases). The CDR3 loop spans 13 amino acids. Per the germline V gene, CDR1 is DFQATT and CDR2 is SNEGSKA (reference sequence). V was shortened by 4 bases and J by 4 bases, with 13 bases between the two germline ends. The CDR3 DNA reads as TGCAGTGCTACCGTTCTAGCAGGAGAGACCCAGTACTTC. Translating it yields CSATVLAGETQYF.

This chain links TRBV5-6 with TRBJ1-2; TRBD1 might be the D (5 bases). V lost 0 bases and J lost 4, with 10 bases in between. This CDR3 spans 14 amino acids. Germline values: CDR1 SGHDT, CDR2 YYEEEE. CDR3: CASSLEAGTYGYTF. In DNA, the CDR3 is TGTGCCAGCAGCTTGGAGGCAGGGACCTATGGCTACACCTTC.

The sample holds a few counts of this clonotype. The chain links TRBV14 to TRBJ2-3; D gene uncertain. From germline, CDR1 is SGHDN and CDR2 FVKESK. The V gene lost 2 bases and the J gene lost 0 bases, with 9 bases spanning the gap. The CDR3 consists of 15 residues. DNA for the CDR3: TGTGCCAGCAGCCAACGTCCGGGTAGCACAGATACGCAGTATTTT. It yields the protein CASSQRPGSTDTQYF.

The rearrangement links TRBV15 to TRBJ2-3; D gene uncertain. Trimming stripped 0 bases from V and 7 bases from J, with 8 bases between. This CDR3 contains 13 residues. The V gene's germline CDR1 is LNHNV and CDR2 YYDKDF (reference sequence). CDR3: CATSRDLDNTQYF. For the CDR3, the DNA is TGTGCCACCAGCAGAGATCTGGATAATACGCAGTATTTT.

This clonotype was observed a few times. This sequence joins TRBV7-2 and TRBJ2-1; the match to TRBD2 covers 8 bases. The CDR3 consists of 14 residues. The V gene's germline CDR1 is SGHTA and CDR2 FQGNSA. V gave up 4 bases and J gave up 8 bases; unmatched junction bases: 7. For the CDR3, the DNA is TGTGCCAGCAGCTACAGCGGGAGTGTTTATGAGCAGTTCTTC. Translation: CASSYSGSVYEQFF. Variable domain in full (rest from reference TRBV7-2 and TRBJ2-1): GAGVSQSPSNKVTEKGKDVELRCDPISGHTALYWYRQSLGQGLEFLIYFQGNSAPDKSGLPSDRFSAERTGGSVSTLTIQRTQQEDSAVYLCASSYSGSVYEQFFGPGTRLTVL.